This T cell receptor beta chain was identified in a study of shared clonotypes between healthy human individuals. The ends lost 0 bases at V and 4 bases at J; junction bases unmatched: 15. CDR3 length equals 18 residues. CDR1 is LGHNA and CDR2 is YNFKEQ in the germline V gene. Libraries were prepared by immunoSEQ multiplex PCR; TCRdb keeps only in-frame clonotypes and omits some of them. The table has some 530,000 clones, about 72% seen once. The TCR originated in a middle-aged woman in good health. Some clones in this sample may be carry-over from other donors' samples. The sample comprised PBMCs. The chain recombines TRBV4-2 with TRBJ2-7; 7 bases agree with TRBD1. This CDR3 reads CASSQDPWRQGEVYEQYF. Here the CDR3 DNA reads TGTGCCAGCAGCCAAGACCCCTGGAGACAGGGTGAGGTGTACGAGCAGTACTTC.